Listed here are 28 T cell receptor beta chains from one sample, sequenced in a study of T cell responses to AZD1222 COVID-19 vaccine. Some clones are missing from TCRdb's copy, which holds only in-frame ones; the method was immunoSEQ multiplex PCR. This sample has more than 70,000 clones, with roughly 87% found just once. The sequenced sample was peripheral blood, obtained 28 days after the second AZD1222 dose. Source of these receptors: an adult who received the AZD1222 COVID-19 vaccine.

The V and J genes are TRBV18 and TRBJ1-5; 9 bases map to TRBD1. Per germline, CDR1 KGHSH and CDR2 LQKENI. V shed 3 bases and J 7 bases; nucleotides not matched to a gene: 4. This CDR3 has 14 residues. CDR3 nucleotide sequence: TGTGCCAGCTCACCTCAGACAGGGGGACAGCCCCAGCATTTT. It is translated as CASSPQTGGQPQHF. Together with reference TRBV18 and TRBJ1-5, the CDR3 gives the full variable domain: NAGVMQNPRHLVRRRGQEARLRCSPMKGHSHVYWYRQLPEEGLKFMVYLQKENIIDESGMPKERFSAEFPKEGPSILRIQQVVRGDSAAYFCASSPQTGGQPQHFGDGTRLSIL.

The rearrangement links TRBV7-9 to TRBJ1-2; the D gene is possibly TRBD1 (6 bases). This CDR3 spans 15 amino acids. V dropped 3 bases and J dropped 2 bases, with 13 bases sitting between them. CDR1 is SEHNR and CDR2 is FQNEAQ in the germline V gene (reference sequence). The CDR3: CASSFVGQTNYGYTF. CDR3 nucleotides: TGTGCCAGCAGCTTTGTCGGACAGACGAACTATGGCTACACCTTC. The whole variable domain, remainder taken from reference TRBV7-9 and TRBJ1-2, is DTGVSQNPRHKITKRGQNVTFRCDPISEHNRLYWYRQTLGQGPEFLTYFQNEAQLEKSRLLSDRFSAERPKGSFSTLEIQRTEQGDSAMYLCASSFVGQTNYGYTFGSGTRLTVV.

The chain combines TRBV7-2 with TRBJ2-5, with 7 bases aligning to TRBD2. CDR3 length: 15 residues. CDR1 and CDR2 (germline): SGHTA, FQGNSA. The V segment lost 0 bases and the J segment 5 bases; nucleotides outside the gene matches: 6. The CDR3 loop is CASSLATGRVETQYF. In nucleotides, the CDR3 is TGTGCCAGCAGCTTAGCAACGGGGAGGGTGGAGACCCAGTACTTC.

This clone was detected only once. Other DNA sequences in this specimen translate into the identical CDR3. The J gene is TRBJ2-3, the V gene TRBV9; D call uncertain. Trimming shortened V by 2 bases and J by 0 bases, and 10 bases separated the two germline ends. Germline CDR1 and CDR2: SGDLS and YYNGEE. This CDR3 spans 15 amino acids. CDR3: CASSVGGLSTDTQYF. CDR3 coding DNA: TGTGCCAGCAGCGTCGGCGGCCTTAGCACAGATACGCAGTATTTT. The whole variable domain, remainder taken from reference TRBV9 and TRBJ2-3, is DSGVTQTPKHLITATGQRVTLRCSPRSGDLSVYWYQQSLDQGLQFLIQYYNGEERAKGNILERFSAQQFPDLHSELNLSSLELGDSALYFCASSVGGLSTDTQYFGPGTRLTVL.

The rearrangement uses TRBV10-1 and TRBJ2-2; D gene ambiguous. In germline, CDR1 is WNHNN, CDR2 SYGVQD (reference sequence). The CDR3 length is 13 residues. The V end lost 6 bases, the J end lost 6 bases, and 11 bases lay between the germline ends. CDR3 residues: CASSPDTAGELFF. The CDR3 DNA is TGCGCCAGCAGCCCCGACACCGCCGGGGAGCTGTTTTTT.

V gene TRBV6-5 combines with J gene TRBJ1-1; 8 bases line up with TRBD1. The ends lost 6 bases at V and 7 bases at J; junction bases unmatched: 4. The CDR3 has 12 amino acids. Germline V lookup: CDR1 MNHEY, CDR2 SVGAGI. The CDR3 DNA is TGTGCCAGCAGCCGCGGACAGGGTGAAGCTTTCTTT. Its protein is CASSRGQGEAFF.

This clone was seen only once. The chain uses TRBV5-8 and TRBJ1-5, with 7 bases fitting TRBD1. With 3 bases clipped from V and 10 bases from J, the junction kept 4 bases outside the gene matches. This CDR3 has 12 amino acids. Germline V gene data show CDR1 as SGHTS and CDR2 as YDEGEE. DNA of the CDR3: TGTGCCAGCAGCTCGCAGGGGGACCCCCAGCATTTT. This sequence encodes CASSSQGDPQHF.

The chain carries TRBV5-4 and TRBJ1-2, with 8 bases that match TRBD1. V lost 2 bases and J lost 7; bases outside the gene matches: 10. The CDR3 runs to 15 residues. CDR1 is SGHNT and CDR2 is YYREEE in the germline V gene (reference sequence). The CDR3 spells CASSFDLSGGSGYTF. CDR3 nucleotides: TGTGCCAGCAGCTTTGACCTTTCAGGGGGCTCTGGCTACACCTTC. Complete variable domain (other parts from reference TRBV5-4 and TRBJ1-2): ETGVTQSPTHLIKTRGQQVTLRCSSQSGHNTVSWYQQALGQGPQFIFQYYREEENGRGNFPPRFSGLQFPNYSSELNVNALELDDSALYLCASSFDLSGGSGYTFGSGTRLTVV.

The chain employs TRBV12-3 or TRBV12-4 and TRBJ1-1, with D unresolved. Trimming removed 2 bases from V and 9 bases from J, with 13 bases in between. CDR3 length: 13 amino acids. CDR3 amino acids: CASSLMGTAKAFF. In DNA, the CDR3 is TGTGCCAGCAGTTTAATGGGTACGGCCAAAGCTTTCTTT.

The V gene is TRBV18, the J gene TRBJ1-1, with D tentatively TRBD1 (6 bases). Trimming removed 0 bases from V and 1 base from J, with 12 bases in between. The CDR3 is made up of 16 amino acids. CDR1 KGHSH and CDR2 LQKENI come from the germline V gene. CDR3 loop: CASSPPSGAENTEAFF. DNA for the CDR3: TGTGCCAGCTCACCACCGTCGGGGGCTGAGAACACTGAAGCTTTCTTT.

The CDR3 reads CASSPPGQQMNTEAFF. The CDR3 region has the DNA TGTGCCAGCTCACCCCCTGGACAGCAAATGAACACTGAAGCTTTCTTT. The V and J genes are TRBV18 and TRBJ1-1, with D perhaps matching TRBD1 (6 bases). The length of the CDR3 is 16 residues. Trimming pared 3 bases from V and 0 bases from J, leaving 14 bases between. Germline CDR1 reads KGHSH; CDR2 reads LQKENI.

The chain uses TRBV3-1 (or the pseudogene TRBV3-2) and TRBJ2-1; TRBD2 is a possible D gene (5 bases). Germline-derived CDR1 and CDR2 are LGHDT and YNNKEL (reference sequence). The CDR3 sequence is 15 residues long. Trimming took 3 bases from V and 1 from J, leaving 10 bases between them. CDR3: CASSHLRGSYNEQFF. CDR3 nucleotide sequence: TGTGCCAGCAGCCACCTGAGAGGGTCCTACAATGAGCAGTTCTTC.

This sequence joins TRBV6-1 and TRBJ1-1; TRBD1 aligns across 8 bases. With 3 bases clipped from V and 1 base from J, the junction kept 4 bases outside the gene matches. The germline V gene has CDR1 MNHNS and CDR2 SASEGT. The CDR3 is 15 residues long. CDR3 in DNA: TGTGCCAGCAGTGATAGGACAGGGCAGAACACTGAAGCTTTCTTT. Amino acids: CASSDRTGQNTEAFF.

For the CDR3, the DNA is TGTGCCAGCAGCCAAGAACTGCGTACTGAAGCTTTCTTT. Translating gives CASSQELRTEAFF. V usage is TRBV14 and J usage is TRBJ1-1; no clear D gene. This CDR3 is built from 13 residues. The V gene's germline CDR1 is SGHDN and CDR2 FVKESK. V was trimmed by 0 bases and J by 5 bases, leaving 7 bases between them.

V usage is TRBV10-3 and J usage is TRBJ2-1; 8 bases are shared with TRBD2. The CDR3 loop spans 14 amino acids. Germline values: CDR1 ENHRY, CDR2 SYGVKD. V lost 8 bases to trimming and J lost 9 bases; unmatched junction nucleotides: 12. The CDR3 DNA sequence: TGTGCCATCTACAGCGGACTAGCCGACTTTGAGCAGTTCTTC. Protein: CAIYSGLADFEQFF.

This clone was counted a few times. The chain has TRBV7-2 and TRBJ2-7; the D is unclear. The CDR3 spans 13 residues. V lost 0 bases and J 2 bases, leaving 5 bases between the germline ends. Germline V gene lookup returns CDR1 SGHTA and CDR2 FQGNSA. CDR3 region: CASSLAPAYEQYF. CDR3 sequence (DNA): TGTGCCAGCAGCTTAGCGCCAGCCTACGAGCAGTACTTC. The full variable domain, completed using reference TRBV7-2 and TRBJ2-7, is GAGVSQSPSNKVTEKGKDVELRCDPISGHTALYWYRQSLGQGLEFLIYFQGNSAPDKSGLPSDRFSAERTGGSVSTLTIQRTQQEDSAVYLCASSLAPAYEQYFGPGTRLTVT.

The V gene is TRBV27, the J gene TRBJ2-7; no clear D gene. Trimming took off 2 bases at V and 7 bases at J, with 9 bases between the two ends. The CDR3 spans 12 residues. In germline, CDR1 is MNHEY, CDR2 SMNVEV (reference sequence). CDR3: CASSLTVGEQYF. The CDR3 region has the DNA TGTGCCAGCAGTTTAACTGTAGGGGAGCAGTACTTC.

The chain has TRBV9 and TRBJ2-7; maybe TRBD2 (6 bases). This CDR3 spans 14 amino acids. Germline-derived CDR1 and CDR2 are SGDLS and YYNGEE. The ends were cut back, 3 bases at V and 3 bases at J, with 13 bases in the middle. This CDR3 is CASSAGTRDYEQYF. The CDR3 DNA follows: TGTGCCAGCAGCGCCGGGACTCGAGACTACGAGCAGTACTTC.

This clone was recorded only once. The chain employs TRBV10-3 and TRBJ1-1; D is perhaps TRBD1 (6 bases). Germline V gene sequence: CDR1 ENHRY, CDR2 SYGVKD. The germline V and J ends were trimmed by 9 bases and 7 bases, with 12 bases remaining between them. The length of the CDR3 is 11 residues. The CDR3 DNA reads as TGTGCCATACGACAGGAATTTGAAGCTTTCTTT. Translated, it gives CAIRQEFEAFF.

The genes are TRBV10-3 and TRBJ1-1, with D maybe TRBD1 (5 bases). Per the germline V gene, CDR1 is ENHRY and CDR2 is SYGVKD. This CDR3 has 13 amino acids. V lost 6 bases and J lost 1, with 9 bases in between. This CDR3 reads CAISRDQNTEAFF. CDR3 DNA: TGTGCCATCAGCAGGGACCAGAACACTGAAGCTTTCTTT.

The chain employs TRBV7-8 and TRBJ1-5; tentatively, D is TRBD1 (6 bases). The CDR3 has 15 amino acids. Trimming pared 4 bases from V and 6 bases from J, leaving 16 bases between. Germline CDR1 SGHVS, CDR2 FQNEAQ. The CDR3 DNA reads as TGTGCCAGCAGCTCCCACAGGGTAGGGGTTCAGCCCCAGCATTTT. This codes for CASSSHRVGVQPQHF.

There are a few counts of this clone. The J gene is TRBJ2-7, the V gene TRBV19; D not resolved. Trimming stripped 6 bases from V and 0 bases from J, with 12 bases between. The CDR3 is 14 amino acids. Germline CDR1 reads LNHDA; CDR2 reads SQIVND (reference sequence). The CDR3 region is CASSLGISSYEQYF. As DNA, the CDR3 is TGTGCCAGTAGCTTGGGCATTAGCTCCTACGAGCAGTACTTC.

This rearrangement joins TRBV6-4 to TRBJ1-2; TRBD1 aligns across 8 bases. This CDR3 is 15 amino acids long. The V gene end was trimmed by 2 bases and the J gene end by 3 bases; junction bases not matched to a gene: 5. Germline CDR1 is MRHNA and CDR2 is SNTAGT. In DNA, the CDR3 is TGTGCCAGCAGTGACCTTCCAGGGGGCGACTATGGCTACACCTTC. Translating it yields CASSDLPGGDYGYTF.

This clone was picked up one time. V and J are TRBV11-2 and TRBJ1-2; D not certain. The CDR3 covers 13 residues. V was pared by 1 base and J by 8 bases, with 11 bases between. In germline, CDR1 is SGHAT, CDR2 FQNNGV. The CDR3 spells CASSLVGKVGYTF. In nucleotides, the CDR3 is TGTGCCAGCAGCTTAGTCGGGAAAGTAGGCTACACCTTC.

The chain couples TRBV7-8 to TRBJ1-1; the D is unclear. The germline V and J ends were trimmed by 3 bases and 6 bases, with 17 bases remaining between them. CDR1 and CDR2 from the germline V gene are SGHVS and FQNEAQ. This CDR3 region has 15 residues. The CDR3 reads CASSFRASINAEAFF. The CDR3 DNA follows: TGTGCCAGCAGCTTCCGGGCATCGATCAATGCTGAAGCTTTCTTT.

This chain uses TRBV5-1 with TRBJ2-2, with no clear D. Germline-derived CDR1 and CDR2 are SGHRS and YFSETQ. The CDR3 runs 14 residues. The ends were cut back, 5 bases at V and 3 bases at J, with 11 bases in the middle. The CDR3 DNA reads as TGCGCCAGCAGGGACGAAATGGACACCGGGGAGCTGTTTTTT. Its translation: CASRDEMDTGELFF.

This chain connects TRBV10-3 to TRBJ1-1; D is unclear. V lost 3 bases and J 1 base, leaving 9 bases between the germline ends. CDR1 is ENHRY and CDR2 is SYGVKD in the germline V gene. There are 14 residues in the CDR3. The CDR3 region is CAISDLHQNTEAFF. The CDR3, as DNA: TGTGCCATCAGTGACCTACACCAGAACACTGAAGCTTTCTTT.

The chain joins TRBV2 to TRBJ1-1; D is ambiguous. The CDR3 has 13 residues. Trimming cost V 6 bases and J 10 bases, with 18 bases left between them. Germline assignment: CDR1 SNHLY and CDR2 FYNNEI. CDR3 bases: TGTGCCAGCAGGGCCACCGTGGATCGTCGAGCTTTCTTT. Translation gives CASRATVDRRAFF.